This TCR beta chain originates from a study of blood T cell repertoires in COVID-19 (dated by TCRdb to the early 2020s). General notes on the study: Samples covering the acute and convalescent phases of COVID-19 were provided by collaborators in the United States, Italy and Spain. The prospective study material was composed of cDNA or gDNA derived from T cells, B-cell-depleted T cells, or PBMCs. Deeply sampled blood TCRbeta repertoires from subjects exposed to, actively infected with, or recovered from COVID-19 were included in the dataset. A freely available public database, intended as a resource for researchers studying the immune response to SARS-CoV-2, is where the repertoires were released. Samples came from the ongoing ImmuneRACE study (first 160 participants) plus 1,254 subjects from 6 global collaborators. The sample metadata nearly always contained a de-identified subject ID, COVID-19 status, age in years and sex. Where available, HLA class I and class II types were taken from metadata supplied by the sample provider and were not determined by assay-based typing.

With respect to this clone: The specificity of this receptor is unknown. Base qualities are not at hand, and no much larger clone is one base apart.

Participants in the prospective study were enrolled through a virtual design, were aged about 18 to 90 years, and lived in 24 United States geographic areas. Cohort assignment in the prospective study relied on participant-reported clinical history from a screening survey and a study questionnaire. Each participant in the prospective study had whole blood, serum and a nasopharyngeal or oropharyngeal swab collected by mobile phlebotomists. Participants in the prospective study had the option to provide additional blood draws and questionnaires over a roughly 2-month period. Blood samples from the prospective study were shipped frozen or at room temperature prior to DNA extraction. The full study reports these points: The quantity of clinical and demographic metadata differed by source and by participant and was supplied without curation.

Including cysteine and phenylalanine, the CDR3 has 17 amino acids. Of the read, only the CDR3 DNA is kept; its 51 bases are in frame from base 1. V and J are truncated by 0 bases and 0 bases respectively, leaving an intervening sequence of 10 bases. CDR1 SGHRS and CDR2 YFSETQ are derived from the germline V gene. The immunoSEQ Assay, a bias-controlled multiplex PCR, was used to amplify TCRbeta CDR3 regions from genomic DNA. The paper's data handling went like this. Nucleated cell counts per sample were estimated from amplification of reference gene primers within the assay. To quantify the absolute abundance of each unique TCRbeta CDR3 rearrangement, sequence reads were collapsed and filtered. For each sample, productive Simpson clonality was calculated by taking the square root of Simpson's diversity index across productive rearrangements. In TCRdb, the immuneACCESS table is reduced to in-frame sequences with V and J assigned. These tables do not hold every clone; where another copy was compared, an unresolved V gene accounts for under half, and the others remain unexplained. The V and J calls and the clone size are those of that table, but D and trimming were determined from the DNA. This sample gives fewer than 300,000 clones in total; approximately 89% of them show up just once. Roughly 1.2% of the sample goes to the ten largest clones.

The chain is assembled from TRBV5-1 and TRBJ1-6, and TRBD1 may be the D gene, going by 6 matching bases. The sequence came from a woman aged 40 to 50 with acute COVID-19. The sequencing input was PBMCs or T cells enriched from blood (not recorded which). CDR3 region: CASSLGQGSSYNSPLHF. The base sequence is TGCGCCAGCAGCTTGGGGCAGGGGAGCTCCTATAATTCACCCCTCCACTTT.